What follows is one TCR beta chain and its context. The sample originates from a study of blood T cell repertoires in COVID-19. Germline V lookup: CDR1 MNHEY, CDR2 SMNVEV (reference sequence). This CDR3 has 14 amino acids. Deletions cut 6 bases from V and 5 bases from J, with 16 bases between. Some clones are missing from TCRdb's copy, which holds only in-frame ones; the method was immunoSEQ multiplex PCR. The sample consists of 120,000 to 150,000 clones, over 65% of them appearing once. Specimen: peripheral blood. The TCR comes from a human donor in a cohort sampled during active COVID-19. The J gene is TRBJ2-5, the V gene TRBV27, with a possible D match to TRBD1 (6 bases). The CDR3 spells CASRTGHHSETQYF. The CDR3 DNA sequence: TGTGCCAGCAGGACGGGACATCACTCGGAGACCCAGTACTTC.